This TCR beta chain was profiled in a study of beta chain features in type 1 diabetes. Study context: Patients looked much like healthy donors when it came to age, gender and cell yields. Taken together, all samples contributed nearly 110 million examined sorted cells. Whole-study results and caveats: Moderate yet significant TCRB CDR3 shortening was seen in Type 1 diabetes patients in all four CD4+ subsets. Overrepresentation of cells with high TCR expression could result from cDNA sequencing.

The V end was cut by 1 base, the J end by 4 bases, with 12 bases between. The germline CDR1 and CDR2 sequences are SGHKS and YYEKEE (reference sequence). The CDR3 length is 16 residues. There are a few counts of this clone. Its cognate antigen is unknown. What was sequenced were expressed TCRB transcripts, since all of the isolated RNA had been reverse transcribed. Some clones are missing from TCRdb's copy, which holds only in-frame ones; the method was immunoSEQ multiplex PCR. This sample has 500,000 to 800,000 clones, with around 11% found just once. The origin of this receptor is a man aged 25 to 40 with type 1 diabetes. The sequencing input was naive CD4+ T cells from blood. The rearrangement links TRBV5-5 to TRBJ2-6; D remains ambiguous. CDR3 in DNA: TGTGCCAGCAGCTTGAGCACGGACGCCGGGGCCAACGTCCTGACTTTC. Translated, it gives CASSLSTDAGANVLTF. Full variable domain (missing parts from reference TRBV5-5 and TRBJ2-6): DAGVTQSPTHLIKTRGQQVTLRCSPISGHKSVSWYQQVLGQGPQFIFQYYEKEERGRGNFPDRFSARQFPNYSSELNVNALLLGDSALYLCASSLSTDAGANVLTFGAGSRLTVL.